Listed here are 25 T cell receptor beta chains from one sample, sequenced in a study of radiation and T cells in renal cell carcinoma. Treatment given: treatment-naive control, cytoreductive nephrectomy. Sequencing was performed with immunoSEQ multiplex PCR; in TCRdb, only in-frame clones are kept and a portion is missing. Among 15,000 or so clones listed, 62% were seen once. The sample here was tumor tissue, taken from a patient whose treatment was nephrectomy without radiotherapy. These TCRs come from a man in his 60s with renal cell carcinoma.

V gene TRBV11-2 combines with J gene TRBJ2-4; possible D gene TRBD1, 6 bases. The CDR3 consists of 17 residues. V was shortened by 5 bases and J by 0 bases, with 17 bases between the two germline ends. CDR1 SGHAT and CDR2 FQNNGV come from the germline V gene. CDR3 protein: CASSHSAGELAKNIQYF. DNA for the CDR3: TGTGCCAGCAGCCACAGCGCAGGGGAGCTAGCCAAAAACATTCAGTACTTC.

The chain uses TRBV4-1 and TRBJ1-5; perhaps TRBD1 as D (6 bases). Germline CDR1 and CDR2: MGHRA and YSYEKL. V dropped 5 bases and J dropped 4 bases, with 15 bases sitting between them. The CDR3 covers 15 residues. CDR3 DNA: TGCGCCAGCAGCACCACACAGGGAAGGAATCAGCCCCAGCATTTT. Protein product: CASSTTQGRNQPQHF.

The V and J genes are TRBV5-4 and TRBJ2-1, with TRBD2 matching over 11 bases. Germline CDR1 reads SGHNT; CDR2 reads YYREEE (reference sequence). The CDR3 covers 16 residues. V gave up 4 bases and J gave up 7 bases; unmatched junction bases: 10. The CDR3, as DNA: TGTGCCAGCAGCCTAGGGACTAGCGGCAGGACAAATGAGCAGTTCTTC. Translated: CASSLGTSGRTNEQFF.

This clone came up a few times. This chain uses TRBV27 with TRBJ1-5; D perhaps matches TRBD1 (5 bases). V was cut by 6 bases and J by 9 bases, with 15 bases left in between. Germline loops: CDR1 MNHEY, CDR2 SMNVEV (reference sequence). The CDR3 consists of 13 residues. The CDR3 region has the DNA TGTGCCAGCAGACCTGACAGTTATGGGCCCCAGCATTTT. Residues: CASRPDSYGPQHF.

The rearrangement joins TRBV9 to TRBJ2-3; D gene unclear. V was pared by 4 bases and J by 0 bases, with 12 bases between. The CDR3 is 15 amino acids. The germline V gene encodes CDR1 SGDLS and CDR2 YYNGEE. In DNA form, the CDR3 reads TGTGCCAGCAGCTTATCGGGCTATAGCACAGATACGCAGTATTTT. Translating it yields CASSLSGYSTDTQYF.

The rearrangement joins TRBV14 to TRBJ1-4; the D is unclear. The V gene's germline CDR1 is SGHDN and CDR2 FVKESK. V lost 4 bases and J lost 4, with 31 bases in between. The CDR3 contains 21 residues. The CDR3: CASSPEELPIKSDGLNEKLFF. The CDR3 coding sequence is TGTGCCAGCAGCCCTGAAGAGTTGCCGATTAAATCGGACGGACTTAATGAAAAACTGTTTTTT.

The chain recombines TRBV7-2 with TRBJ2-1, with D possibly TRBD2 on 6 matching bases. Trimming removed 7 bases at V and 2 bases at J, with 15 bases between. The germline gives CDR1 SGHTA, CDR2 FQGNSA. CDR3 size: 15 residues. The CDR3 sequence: CASNPGGGAYNEQFF. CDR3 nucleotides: TGTGCCAGCAACCCCGGCGGCGGGGCCTACAATGAGCAGTTCTTC.

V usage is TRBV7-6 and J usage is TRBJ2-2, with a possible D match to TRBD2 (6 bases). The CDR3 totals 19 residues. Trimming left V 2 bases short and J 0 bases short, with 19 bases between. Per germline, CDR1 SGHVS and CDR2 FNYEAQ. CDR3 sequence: CASSLRPSSSGANTGELFF. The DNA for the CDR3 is TGTGCCAGCAGCTTAAGGCCGTCGAGTAGCGGAGCGAACACCGGGGAGCTGTTTTTT.

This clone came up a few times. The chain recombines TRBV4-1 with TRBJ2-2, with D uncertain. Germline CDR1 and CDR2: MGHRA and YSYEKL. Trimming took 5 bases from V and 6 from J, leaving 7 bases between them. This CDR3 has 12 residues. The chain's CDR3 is CASSFGAGELFF. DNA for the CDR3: TGCGCCAGCAGCTTTGGGGCCGGGGAGCTGTTTTTT.

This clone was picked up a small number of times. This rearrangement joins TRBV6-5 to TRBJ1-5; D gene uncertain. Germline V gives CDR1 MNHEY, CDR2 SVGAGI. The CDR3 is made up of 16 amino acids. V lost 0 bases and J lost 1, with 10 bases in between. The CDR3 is CASSYSGFPSNQPQHF. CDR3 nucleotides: TGTGCCAGCAGTTACTCAGGATTTCCCAGCAATCAGCCCCAGCATTTT.

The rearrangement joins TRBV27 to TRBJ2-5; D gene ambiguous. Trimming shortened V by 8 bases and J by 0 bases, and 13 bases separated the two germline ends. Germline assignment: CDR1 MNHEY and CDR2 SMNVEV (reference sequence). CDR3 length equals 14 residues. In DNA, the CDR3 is TGTGCCAGCCGACGCGGCCGGAACCAAGAGACCCAGTACTTC. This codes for CASRRGRNQETQYF.

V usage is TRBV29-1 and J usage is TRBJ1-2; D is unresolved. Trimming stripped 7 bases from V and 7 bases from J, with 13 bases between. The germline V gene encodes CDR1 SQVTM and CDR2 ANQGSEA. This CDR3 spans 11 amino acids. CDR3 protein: CSASWVGGYTF. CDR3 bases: TGCAGCGCCTCTTGGGTGGGTGGCTACACCTTC. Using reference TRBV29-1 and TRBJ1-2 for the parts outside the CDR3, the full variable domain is SAVISQKPSRDICQRGTSLTIQCQVDSQVTMMFWYRQQPGQSLTLIATANQGSEATYESGFVIDKFPISRPNLTFSTLTVSNMSPEDSSIYLCSASWVGGYTFGSGTRLTVV.

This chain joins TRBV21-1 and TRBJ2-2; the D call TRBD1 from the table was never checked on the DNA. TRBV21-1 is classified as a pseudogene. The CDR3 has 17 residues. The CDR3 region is CASTDRGDRGYTGELFF. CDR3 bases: TGTGCCAGCACCGATAGGGGGGACAGGGGCTACACCGGGGAGCTGTTTTTT.

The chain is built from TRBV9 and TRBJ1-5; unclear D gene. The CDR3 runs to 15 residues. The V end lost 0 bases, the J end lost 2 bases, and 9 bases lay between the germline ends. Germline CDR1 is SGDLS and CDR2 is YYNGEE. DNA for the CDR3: TGTGCCAGCAGCGTAGGTGGGTTTGGCAATCAGCCCCAGCATTTT. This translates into CASSVGGFGNQPQHF. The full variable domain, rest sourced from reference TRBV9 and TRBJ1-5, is DSGVTQTPKHLITATGQRVTLRCSPRSGDLSVYWYQQSLDQGLQFLIQYYNGEERAKGNILERFSAQQFPDLHSELNLSSLELGDSALYFCASSVGGFGNQPQHFGDGTRLSIL.

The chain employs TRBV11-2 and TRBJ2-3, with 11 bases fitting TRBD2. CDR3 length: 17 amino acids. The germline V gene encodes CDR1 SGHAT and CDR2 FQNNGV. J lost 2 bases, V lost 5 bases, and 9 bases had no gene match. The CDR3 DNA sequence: TGTGCCAGCAGCCACGGGACTAGCGGAGGTTTCACAGATACGCAGTATTTT. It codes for CASSHGTSGGFTDTQYF.

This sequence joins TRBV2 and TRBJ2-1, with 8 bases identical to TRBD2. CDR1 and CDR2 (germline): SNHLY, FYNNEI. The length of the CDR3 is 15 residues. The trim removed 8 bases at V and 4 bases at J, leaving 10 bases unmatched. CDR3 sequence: CASLGRAGGYNEQFF. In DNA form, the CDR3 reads TGTGCCAGCCTGGGGAGGGCGGGGGGATACAATGAGCAGTTCTTC.

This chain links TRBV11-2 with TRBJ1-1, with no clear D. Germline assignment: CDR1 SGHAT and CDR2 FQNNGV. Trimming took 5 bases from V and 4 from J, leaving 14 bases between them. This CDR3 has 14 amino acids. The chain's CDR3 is CASSPRAYGTEAFF. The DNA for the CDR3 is TGTGCCAGCAGCCCAAGAGCCTATGGCACTGAAGCTTTCTTT.

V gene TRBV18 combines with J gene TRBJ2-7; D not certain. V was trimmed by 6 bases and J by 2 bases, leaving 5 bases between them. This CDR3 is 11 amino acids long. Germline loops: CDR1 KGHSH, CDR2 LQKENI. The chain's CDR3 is CASSPTYEQYF. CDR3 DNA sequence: TGTGCCAGCTCCCCAACCTACGAGCAGTACTTC.

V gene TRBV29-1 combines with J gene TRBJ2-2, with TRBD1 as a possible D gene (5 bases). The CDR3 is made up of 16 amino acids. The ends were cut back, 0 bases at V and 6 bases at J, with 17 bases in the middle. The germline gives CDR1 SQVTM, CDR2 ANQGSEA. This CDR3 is CSVEDEGQGGAGELFF. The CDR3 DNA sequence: TGCAGCGTTGAAGATGAAGGCCAGGGCGGCGCCGGGGAGCTGTTTTTT.

CDR3 in amino acids: CASSVDRGRTEAFF. The CDR3, as DNA: TGTGCCAGCAGCGTTGACAGGGGGCGGACTGAAGCTTTCTTT. This chain uses TRBV6-1 with TRBJ1-1, with 10 nucleotides matching TRBD1. The junction had 6 bases not matched to a gene; V was cut back by 6 bases and J by 5 bases. CDR3 length: 14 amino acids. Per germline, CDR1 MNHNS and CDR2 SASEGT.

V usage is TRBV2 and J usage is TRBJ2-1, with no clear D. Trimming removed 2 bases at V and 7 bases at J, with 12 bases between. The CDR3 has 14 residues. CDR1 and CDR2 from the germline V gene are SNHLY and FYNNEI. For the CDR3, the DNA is TGTGCCAGCAGTGAAAGCTCTAGGTCTAATGAGCAGTTCTTC. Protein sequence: CASSESSRSNEQFF.

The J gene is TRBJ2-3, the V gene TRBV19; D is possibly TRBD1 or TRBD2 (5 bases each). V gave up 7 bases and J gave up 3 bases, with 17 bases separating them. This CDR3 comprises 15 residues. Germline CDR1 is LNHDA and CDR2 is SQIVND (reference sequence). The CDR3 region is CASTDRGLVTDTQYF. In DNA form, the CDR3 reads TGTGCCAGTACCGATCGGGGCCTCGTGACAGATACGCAGTATTTT.

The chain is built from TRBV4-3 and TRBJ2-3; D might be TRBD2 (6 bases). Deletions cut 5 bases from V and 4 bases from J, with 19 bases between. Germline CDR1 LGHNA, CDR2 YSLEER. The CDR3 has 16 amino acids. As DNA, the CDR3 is TGCGCCAGCAGCTCCCGGTTTGGGGGAGGCGCAGATACGCAGTATTTT. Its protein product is CASSSRFGGGADTQYF.

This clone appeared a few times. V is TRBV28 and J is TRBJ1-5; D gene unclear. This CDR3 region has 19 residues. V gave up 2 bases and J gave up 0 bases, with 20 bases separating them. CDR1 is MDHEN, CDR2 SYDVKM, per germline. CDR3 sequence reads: CASSLRVDSSPYSNQPQHF. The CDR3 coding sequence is TGTGCCAGCAGTTTACGCGTCGATTCCAGCCCATATAGCAATCAGCCCCAGCATTTT.

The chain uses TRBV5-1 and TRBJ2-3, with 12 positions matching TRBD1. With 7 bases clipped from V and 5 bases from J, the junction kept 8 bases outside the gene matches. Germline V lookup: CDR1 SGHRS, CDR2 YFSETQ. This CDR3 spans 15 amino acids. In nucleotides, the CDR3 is TGCGCCAGCTACGCGGGACAGGGGGCGGTAGATACGCAGTATTTT. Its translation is CASYAGQGAVDTQYF. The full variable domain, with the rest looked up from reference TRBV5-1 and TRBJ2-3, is KAGVTQTPRYLIKTRGQQVTLSCSPISGHRSVSWYQQTPGQGLQFLFEYFSETQRNKGNFPGRFSGRQFSNSRSEMNVSTLELGDSALYLCASYAGQGAVDTQYFGPGTRLTVL.